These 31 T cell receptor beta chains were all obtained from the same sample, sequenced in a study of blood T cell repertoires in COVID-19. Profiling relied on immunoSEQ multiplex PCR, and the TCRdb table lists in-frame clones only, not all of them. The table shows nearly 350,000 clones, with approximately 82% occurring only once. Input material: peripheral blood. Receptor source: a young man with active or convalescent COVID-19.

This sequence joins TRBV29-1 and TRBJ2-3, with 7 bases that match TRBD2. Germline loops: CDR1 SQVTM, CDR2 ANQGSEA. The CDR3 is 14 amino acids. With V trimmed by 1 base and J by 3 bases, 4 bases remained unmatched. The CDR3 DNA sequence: TGCAGCGTTGAAGGCAGAGCGGGGACAGATACGCAGTATTTT. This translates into CSVEGRAGTDTQYF.

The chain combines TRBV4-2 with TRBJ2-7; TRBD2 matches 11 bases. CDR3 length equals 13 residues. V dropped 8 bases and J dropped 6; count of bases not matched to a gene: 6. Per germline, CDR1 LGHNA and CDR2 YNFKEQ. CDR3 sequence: CASATSGSGEQYF. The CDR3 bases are TGTGCCAGCGCCACTAGCGGGAGTGGCGAGCAGTACTTC.

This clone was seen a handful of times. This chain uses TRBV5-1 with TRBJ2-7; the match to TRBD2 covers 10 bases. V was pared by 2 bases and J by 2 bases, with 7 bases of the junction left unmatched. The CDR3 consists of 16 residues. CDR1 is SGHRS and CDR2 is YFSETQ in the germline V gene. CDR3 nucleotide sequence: TGCGCCAGCAGCTTCTCTCTAGCGGGAGCGACCTACGAGCAGTACTTC. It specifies CASSFSLAGATYEQYF. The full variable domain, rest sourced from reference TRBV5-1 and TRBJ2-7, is KAGVTQTPRYLIKTRGQQVTLSCSPISGHRSVSWYQQTPGQGLQFLFEYFSETQRNKGNFPGRFSGRQFSNSRSEMNVSTLELGDSALYLCASSFSLAGATYEQYFGPGTRLTVT.

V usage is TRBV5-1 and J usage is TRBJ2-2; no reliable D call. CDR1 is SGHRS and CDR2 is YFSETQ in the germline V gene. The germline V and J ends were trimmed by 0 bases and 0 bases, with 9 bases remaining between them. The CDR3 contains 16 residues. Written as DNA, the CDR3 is TGCGCCAGCAGCTTGGTCCCTTTCGCGAACACCGGGGAGCTGTTTTTT. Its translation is CASSLVPFANTGELFF.

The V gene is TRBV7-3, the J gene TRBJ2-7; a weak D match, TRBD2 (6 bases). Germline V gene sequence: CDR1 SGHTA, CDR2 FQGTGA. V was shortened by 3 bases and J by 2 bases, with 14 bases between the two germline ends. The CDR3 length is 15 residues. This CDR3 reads CASSFQAGLPYEQYF. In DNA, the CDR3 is TGTGCCAGCAGCTTCCAAGCGGGCCTCCCCTACGAGCAGTACTTC.

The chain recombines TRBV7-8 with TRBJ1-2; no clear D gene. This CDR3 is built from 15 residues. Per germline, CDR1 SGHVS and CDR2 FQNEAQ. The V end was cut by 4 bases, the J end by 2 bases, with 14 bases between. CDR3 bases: TGTGCCAGCAGCTCCACCCCGGGAGCAAACTATGGCTACACCTTC. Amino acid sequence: CASSSTPGANYGYTF.

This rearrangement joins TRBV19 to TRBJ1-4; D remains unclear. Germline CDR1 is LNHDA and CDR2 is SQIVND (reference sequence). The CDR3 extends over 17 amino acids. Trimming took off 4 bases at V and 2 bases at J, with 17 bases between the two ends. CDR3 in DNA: TGTGCCAGTAGTAGTCCTTCCCGGGGTTCCACTAATGAAAAACTGTTTTTT. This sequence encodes CASSSPSRGSTNEKLFF.

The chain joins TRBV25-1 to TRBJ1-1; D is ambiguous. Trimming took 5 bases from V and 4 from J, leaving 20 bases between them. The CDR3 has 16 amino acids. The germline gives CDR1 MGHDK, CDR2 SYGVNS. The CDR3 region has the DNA TGTGCCAGCAGTCCCTCCTTAGGAAACTCGGGCACTGAAGCTTTCTTT. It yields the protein CASSPSLGNSGTEAFF.

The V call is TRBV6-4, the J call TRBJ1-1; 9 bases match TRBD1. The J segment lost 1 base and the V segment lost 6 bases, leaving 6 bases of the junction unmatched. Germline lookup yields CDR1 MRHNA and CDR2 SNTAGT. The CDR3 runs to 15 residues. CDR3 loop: CASRRTQGANTEAFF. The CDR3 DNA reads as TGTGCCAGCAGAAGGACACAGGGGGCGAACACTGAAGCTTTCTTT.

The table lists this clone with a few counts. CDR3 region: CASSYAGGTQYTQYF. The DNA for the CDR3 is TGTGCCAGCAGTTACGCGGGGGGAACTCAATATACGCAGTATTTT. This chain links TRBV6-5 with TRBJ2-3; 8 bases map to TRBD2. The V gene end was trimmed by 2 bases and the J gene end by 7 bases; junction bases not matched to a gene: 8. This CDR3 region has 15 residues. Germline V gives CDR1 MNHEY, CDR2 SVGAGI.

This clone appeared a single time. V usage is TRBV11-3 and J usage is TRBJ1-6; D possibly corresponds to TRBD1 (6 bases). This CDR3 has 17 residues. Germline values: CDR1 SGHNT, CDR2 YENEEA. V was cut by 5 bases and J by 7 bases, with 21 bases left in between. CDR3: CASSLSARGSVNSPLHF. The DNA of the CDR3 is TGTGCCAGCAGCCTTTCCGCCAGGGGCTCGGTGAATTCACCCCTCCACTTT.

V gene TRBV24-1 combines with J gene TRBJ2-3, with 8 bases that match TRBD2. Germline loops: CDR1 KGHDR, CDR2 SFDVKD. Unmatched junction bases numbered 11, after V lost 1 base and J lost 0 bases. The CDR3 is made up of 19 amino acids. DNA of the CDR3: TGTGCCACCAGTGATTTTCCCGCCTCGGAGCGGGGGAGCACAGATACGCAGTATTTT. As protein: CATSDFPASERGSTDTQYF.

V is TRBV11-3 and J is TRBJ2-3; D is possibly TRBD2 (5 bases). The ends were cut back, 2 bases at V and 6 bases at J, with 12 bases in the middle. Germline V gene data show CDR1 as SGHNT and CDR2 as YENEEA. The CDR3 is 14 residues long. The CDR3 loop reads CASSLRTQSDTQYF. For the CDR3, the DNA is TGTGCCAGCAGCTTAAGGACTCAAAGCGATACGCAGTATTTT.

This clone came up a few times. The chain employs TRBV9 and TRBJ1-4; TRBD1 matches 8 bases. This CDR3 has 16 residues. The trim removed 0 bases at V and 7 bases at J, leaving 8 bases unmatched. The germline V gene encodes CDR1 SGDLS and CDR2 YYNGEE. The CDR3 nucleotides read TGTGCCAGCAGCGTAGGGACAGGGCTTAGAAGTGAAAAACTGTTTTTT. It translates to CASSVGTGLRSEKLFF.

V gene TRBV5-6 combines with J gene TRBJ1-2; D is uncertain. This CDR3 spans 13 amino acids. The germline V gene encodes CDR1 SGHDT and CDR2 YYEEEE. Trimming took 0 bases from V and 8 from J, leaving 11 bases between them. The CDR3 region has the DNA TGTGCCAGCAGCTTGGCGGGGTTCGGGGGCTACACCTTC. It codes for CASSLAGFGGYTF.

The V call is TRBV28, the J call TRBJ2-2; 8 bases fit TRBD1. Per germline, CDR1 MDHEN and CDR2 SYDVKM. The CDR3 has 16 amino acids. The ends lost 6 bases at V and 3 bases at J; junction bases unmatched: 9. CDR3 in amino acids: CASRKTGDFYTGELFF. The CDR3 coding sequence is TGTGCCAGCAGAAAGACAGGGGACTTCTACACCGGGGAGCTGTTTTTT.

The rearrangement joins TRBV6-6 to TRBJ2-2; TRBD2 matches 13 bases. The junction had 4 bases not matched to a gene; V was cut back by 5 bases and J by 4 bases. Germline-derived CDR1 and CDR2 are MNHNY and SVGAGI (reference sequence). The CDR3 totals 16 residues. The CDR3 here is CASSARTSGSTGELFF. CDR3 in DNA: TGTGCCAGCAGTGCCAGGACTAGCGGGAGCACCGGGGAGCTGTTTTTT.

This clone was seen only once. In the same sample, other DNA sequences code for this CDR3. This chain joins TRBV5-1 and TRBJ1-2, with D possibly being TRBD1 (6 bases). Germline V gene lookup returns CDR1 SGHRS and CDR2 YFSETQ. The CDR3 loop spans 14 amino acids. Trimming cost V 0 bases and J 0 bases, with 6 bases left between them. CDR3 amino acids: CASSLEGANYGYTF. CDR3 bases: TGCGCCAGCAGCTTGGAGGGGGCTAACTATGGCTACACCTTC.

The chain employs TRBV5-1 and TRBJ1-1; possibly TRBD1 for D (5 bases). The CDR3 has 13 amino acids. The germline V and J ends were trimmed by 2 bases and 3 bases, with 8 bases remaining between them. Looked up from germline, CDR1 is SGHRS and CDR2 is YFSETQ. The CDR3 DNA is TGCGCCAGCAGCTTATCCAGGGACACTGAAGCTTTCTTT. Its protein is CASSLSRDTEAFF.

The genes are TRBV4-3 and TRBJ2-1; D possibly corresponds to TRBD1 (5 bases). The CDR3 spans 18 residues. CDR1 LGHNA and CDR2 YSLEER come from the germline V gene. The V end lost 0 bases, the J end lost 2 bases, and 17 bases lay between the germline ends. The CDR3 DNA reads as TGCGCCAGCAGCCAAGAAGGGGCTGGGTGGAGAACCTACAATGAGCAGTTCTTC. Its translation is CASSQEGAGWRTYNEQFF.

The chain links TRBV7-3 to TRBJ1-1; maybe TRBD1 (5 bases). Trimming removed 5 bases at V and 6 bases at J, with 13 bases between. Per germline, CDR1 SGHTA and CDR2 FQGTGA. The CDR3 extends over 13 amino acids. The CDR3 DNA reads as TGTGCCAGCAGCCTTGGACATTATTCTGAAGCTTTCTTT. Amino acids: CASSLGHYSEAFF.

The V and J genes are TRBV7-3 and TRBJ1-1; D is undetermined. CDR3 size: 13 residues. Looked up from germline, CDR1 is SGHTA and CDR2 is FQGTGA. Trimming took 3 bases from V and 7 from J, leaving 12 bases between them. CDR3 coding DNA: TGTGCCAGCAGCTTCACAGCCCAGGTTGAAGCTTTCTTT. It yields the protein CASSFTAQVEAFF.

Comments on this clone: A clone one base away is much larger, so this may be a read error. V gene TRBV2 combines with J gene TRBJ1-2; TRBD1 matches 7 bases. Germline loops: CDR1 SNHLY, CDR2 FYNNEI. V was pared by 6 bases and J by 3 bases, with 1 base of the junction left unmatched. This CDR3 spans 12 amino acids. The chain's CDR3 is CASSGTDYGYTF. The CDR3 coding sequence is TGTGCCAGCAGCGGGACAGACTATGGCTACACCTTC.

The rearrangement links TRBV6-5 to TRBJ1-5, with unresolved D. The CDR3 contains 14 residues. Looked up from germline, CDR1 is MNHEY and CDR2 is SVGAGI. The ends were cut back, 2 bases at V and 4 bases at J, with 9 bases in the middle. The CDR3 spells CASSYLAENQPQHF. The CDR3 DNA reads TGTGCCAGCAGTTACCTTGCAGAAAATCAGCCCCAGCATTTT.

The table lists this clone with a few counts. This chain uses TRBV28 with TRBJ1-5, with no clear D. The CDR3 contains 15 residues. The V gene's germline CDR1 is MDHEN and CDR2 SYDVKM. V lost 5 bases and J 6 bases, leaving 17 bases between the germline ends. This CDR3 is CASSEASAMSQPQHF. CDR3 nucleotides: TGTGCCAGCAGTGAGGCGTCAGCCATGAGTCAGCCCCAGCATTTT.

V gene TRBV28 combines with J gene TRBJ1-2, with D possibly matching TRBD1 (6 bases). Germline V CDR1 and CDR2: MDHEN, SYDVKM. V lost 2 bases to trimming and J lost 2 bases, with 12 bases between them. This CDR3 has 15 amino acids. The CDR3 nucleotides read TGTGCCAGCAGTTTACCCCAGGGGAGCAACTATGGCTACACCTTC. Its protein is CASSLPQGSNYGYTF.

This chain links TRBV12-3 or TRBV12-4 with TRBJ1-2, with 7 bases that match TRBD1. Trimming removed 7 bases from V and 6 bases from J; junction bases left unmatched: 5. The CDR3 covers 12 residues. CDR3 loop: CASTLGGDGYTF. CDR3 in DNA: TGTGCCAGCACCTTAGGGGGCGATGGCTACACCTTC.

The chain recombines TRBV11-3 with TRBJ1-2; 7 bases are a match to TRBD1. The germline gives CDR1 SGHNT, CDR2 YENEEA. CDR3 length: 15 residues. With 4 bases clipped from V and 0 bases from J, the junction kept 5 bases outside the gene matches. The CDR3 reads CASSSSTGTNYGYTF. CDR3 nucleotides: TGTGCCAGCAGCTCCTCGACAGGGACTAACTATGGCTACACCTTC.

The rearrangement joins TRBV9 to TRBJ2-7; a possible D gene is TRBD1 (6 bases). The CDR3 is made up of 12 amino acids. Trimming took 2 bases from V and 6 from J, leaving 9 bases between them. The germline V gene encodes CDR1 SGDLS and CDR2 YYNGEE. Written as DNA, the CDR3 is TGTGCCAGCAGCGTGAGCAGGGGCGAGCAGTACTTC. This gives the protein CASSVSRGEQYF. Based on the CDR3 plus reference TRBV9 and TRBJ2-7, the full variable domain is DSGVTQTPKHLITATGQRVTLRCSPRSGDLSVYWYQQSLDQGLQFLIQYYNGEERAKGNILERFSAQQFPDLHSELNLSSLELGDSALYFCASSVSRGEQYFGPGTRLTVT.

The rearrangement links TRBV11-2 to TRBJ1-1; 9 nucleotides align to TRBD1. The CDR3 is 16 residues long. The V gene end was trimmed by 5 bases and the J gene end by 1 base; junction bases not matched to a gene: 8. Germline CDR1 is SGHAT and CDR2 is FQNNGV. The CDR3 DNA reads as TGTGCCAGCAGCCCACACAGGGGGCAAAGGAACACTGAAGCTTTCTTT. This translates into CASSPHRGQRNTEAFF. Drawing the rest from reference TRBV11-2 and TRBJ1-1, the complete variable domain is EAGVAQSPRYKIIEKRQSVAFWCNPISGHATLYWYQQILGQGPKLLIQFQNNGVVDDSQLPKDRFSAERLKGVDSTLKIQPAKLEDSAVYLCASSPHRGQRNTEAFFGQGTRLTVV.

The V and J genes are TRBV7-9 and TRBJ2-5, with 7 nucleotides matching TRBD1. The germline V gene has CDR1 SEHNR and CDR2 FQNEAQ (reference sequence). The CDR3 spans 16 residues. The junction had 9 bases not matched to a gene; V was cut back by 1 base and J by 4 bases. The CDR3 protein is CASSLEGQGEGETQYF. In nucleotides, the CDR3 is TGTGCCAGCAGCTTAGAGGGGCAGGGGGAAGGAGAGACCCAGTACTTC.